These 9 T cell receptor beta chains share one sample of origin, sequenced in a study of OX40 agonist ivuxolimab in advanced cancers. The repertoire was sequenced with immunoSEQ multiplex PCR; TCRdb's copy has only in-frame clones and lacks some. The table lists around 40,000 clones, around 87% of them singletons. Sequencing used CD4+ or CD8+ T cells sorted from blood, obtained in a trial of the OX40 agonist ivuxolimab. Every receptor here comes from an adult with an advanced solid tumor such as melanoma, head and neck, liver or kidney cancer.

V gene TRBV5-1 combines with J gene TRBJ2-3; maybe TRBD2 (5 bases). Trimming removed 4 bases at V and 4 bases at J, with 10 bases between. Germline values: CDR1 SGHRS, CDR2 YFSETQ. The CDR3 runs to 13 residues. CDR3 nucleotides: TGCGCCAGCAGCCCGAGGGCGGCAGATACGCAGTATTTT. Protein sequence: CASSPRAADTQYF.

The chain couples TRBV27 to TRBJ2-7, with TRBD2 identical over 10 bases. The CDR3 is 16 amino acids. In germline, CDR1 is MNHEY, CDR2 SMNVEV (reference sequence). V was pared by 5 bases and J by 4 bases, with 11 bases of the junction left unmatched. CDR3 in DNA: TGTGCCAGCAGTAGTCAGATAGCGGGAGGACCTTACGAGCAGTACTTC. This translates into CASSSQIAGGPYEQYF.

This chain links TRBV14 with TRBJ2-7; no clear D. The CDR3 extends over 14 amino acids. Germline-derived CDR1 and CDR2 are SGHDN and FVKESK. Trimming removed 5 bases at V and 0 bases at J, with 11 bases between. CDR3 in DNA: TGTGCCAGCAGCAAGGTGCGAACCTCCTACGAGCAGTACTTC. Translated: CASSKVRTSYEQYF.

The chain uses TRBV16 and TRBJ2-1; D ambiguous. CDR3 size: 14 residues. Germline CDR1 and CDR2: KGHSY and FQNENV. V lost 1 base, J lost 5 bases, and 9 bases lay in between. This CDR3 is CASSQFRQNNEQFF. DNA for the CDR3: TGTGCCAGCAGCCAATTTAGGCAGAACAATGAGCAGTTCTTC.

The chain carries TRBV6-5 and TRBJ2-2; possible D gene TRBD1, 5 bases. The V end was cut by 6 bases, the J end by 5 bases, with 13 bases between. CDR3 length equals 14 residues. Germline V gene lookup returns CDR1 MNHEY and CDR2 SVGAGI. The CDR3 region is CASRTYRGTGELFF. In DNA form, the CDR3 reads TGTGCCAGCAGGACGTATAGGGGTACCGGGGAGCTGTTTTTT.

The J gene is TRBJ1-1, the V gene TRBV18; D remains unclear. Germline CDR1 reads KGHSH; CDR2 reads LQKENI. CDR3 length equals 19 residues. V lost 3 bases and J lost 1, with 24 bases in between. CDR3 residues: CASSPRTGKGSATNTEAFF. The CDR3 coding sequence is TGTGCCAGCTCACCCCGGACCGGCAAAGGGTCCGCGACGAACACTGAAGCTTTCTTT.

This clone was observed a single time. The V gene is TRBV4-2, the J gene TRBJ2-1; D unresolved. V lost 1 base and J 7 bases, leaving 11 bases between the germline ends. This CDR3 is 14 amino acids long. Germline V lookup: CDR1 LGHNA, CDR2 YNFKEQ. The CDR3 loop is CASSQATASNEQFF. The CDR3 DNA reads TGTGCCAGCAGCCAAGCTACAGCAAGTAATGAGCAGTTCTTC.

This chain uses TRBV19 with TRBJ1-5; a possible D gene is TRBD1 (6 bases). CDR1 is LNHDA and CDR2 is SQIVND in the germline V gene (reference sequence). This CDR3 is built from 17 residues. Deletions cut 3 bases from V and 4 bases from J, with 19 bases between. CDR3 bases: TGTGCCAGTAGTATGGGGGCAGGGGTAGTTTGGAATCAGCCCCAGCATTTT. It translates to CASSMGAGVVWNQPQHF.

This chain links TRBV4-1 with TRBJ1-6, with D perhaps matching TRBD1 (6 bases). Germline V gives CDR1 MGHRA, CDR2 YSYEKL. The CDR3 runs 15 residues. V was cut by 2 bases and J by 7 bases, with 12 bases left in between. The CDR3 here is CASSQPGVKNSPLHF. The DNA of the CDR3 is TGCGCCAGCAGCCAACCAGGGGTGAAGAATTCACCCCTCCACTTT.